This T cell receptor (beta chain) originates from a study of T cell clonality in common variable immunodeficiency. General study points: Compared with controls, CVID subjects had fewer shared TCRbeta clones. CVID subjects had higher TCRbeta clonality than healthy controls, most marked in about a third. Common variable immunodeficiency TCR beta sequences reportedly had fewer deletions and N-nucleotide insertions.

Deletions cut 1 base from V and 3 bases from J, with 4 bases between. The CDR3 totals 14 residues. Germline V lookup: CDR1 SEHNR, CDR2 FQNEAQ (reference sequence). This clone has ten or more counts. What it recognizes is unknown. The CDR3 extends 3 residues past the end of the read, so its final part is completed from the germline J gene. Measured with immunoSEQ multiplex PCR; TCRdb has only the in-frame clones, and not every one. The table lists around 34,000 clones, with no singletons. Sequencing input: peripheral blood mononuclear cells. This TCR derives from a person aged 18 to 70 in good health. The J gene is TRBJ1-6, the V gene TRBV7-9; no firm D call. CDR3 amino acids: CASSLGHYNSPLHF. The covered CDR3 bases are TGTGCCAGCAGCTTAGGACACTATAATTCACCC. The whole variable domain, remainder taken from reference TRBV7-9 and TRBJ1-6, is DTGVSQNPRHKITKRGQNVTFRCDPISEHNRLYWYRQTLGQGPEFLTYFQNEAQLEKSRLLSDRFSAERPKGSFSTLEIQRTEQGDSAMYLCASSLGHYNSPLHFGNGTRLTVT.